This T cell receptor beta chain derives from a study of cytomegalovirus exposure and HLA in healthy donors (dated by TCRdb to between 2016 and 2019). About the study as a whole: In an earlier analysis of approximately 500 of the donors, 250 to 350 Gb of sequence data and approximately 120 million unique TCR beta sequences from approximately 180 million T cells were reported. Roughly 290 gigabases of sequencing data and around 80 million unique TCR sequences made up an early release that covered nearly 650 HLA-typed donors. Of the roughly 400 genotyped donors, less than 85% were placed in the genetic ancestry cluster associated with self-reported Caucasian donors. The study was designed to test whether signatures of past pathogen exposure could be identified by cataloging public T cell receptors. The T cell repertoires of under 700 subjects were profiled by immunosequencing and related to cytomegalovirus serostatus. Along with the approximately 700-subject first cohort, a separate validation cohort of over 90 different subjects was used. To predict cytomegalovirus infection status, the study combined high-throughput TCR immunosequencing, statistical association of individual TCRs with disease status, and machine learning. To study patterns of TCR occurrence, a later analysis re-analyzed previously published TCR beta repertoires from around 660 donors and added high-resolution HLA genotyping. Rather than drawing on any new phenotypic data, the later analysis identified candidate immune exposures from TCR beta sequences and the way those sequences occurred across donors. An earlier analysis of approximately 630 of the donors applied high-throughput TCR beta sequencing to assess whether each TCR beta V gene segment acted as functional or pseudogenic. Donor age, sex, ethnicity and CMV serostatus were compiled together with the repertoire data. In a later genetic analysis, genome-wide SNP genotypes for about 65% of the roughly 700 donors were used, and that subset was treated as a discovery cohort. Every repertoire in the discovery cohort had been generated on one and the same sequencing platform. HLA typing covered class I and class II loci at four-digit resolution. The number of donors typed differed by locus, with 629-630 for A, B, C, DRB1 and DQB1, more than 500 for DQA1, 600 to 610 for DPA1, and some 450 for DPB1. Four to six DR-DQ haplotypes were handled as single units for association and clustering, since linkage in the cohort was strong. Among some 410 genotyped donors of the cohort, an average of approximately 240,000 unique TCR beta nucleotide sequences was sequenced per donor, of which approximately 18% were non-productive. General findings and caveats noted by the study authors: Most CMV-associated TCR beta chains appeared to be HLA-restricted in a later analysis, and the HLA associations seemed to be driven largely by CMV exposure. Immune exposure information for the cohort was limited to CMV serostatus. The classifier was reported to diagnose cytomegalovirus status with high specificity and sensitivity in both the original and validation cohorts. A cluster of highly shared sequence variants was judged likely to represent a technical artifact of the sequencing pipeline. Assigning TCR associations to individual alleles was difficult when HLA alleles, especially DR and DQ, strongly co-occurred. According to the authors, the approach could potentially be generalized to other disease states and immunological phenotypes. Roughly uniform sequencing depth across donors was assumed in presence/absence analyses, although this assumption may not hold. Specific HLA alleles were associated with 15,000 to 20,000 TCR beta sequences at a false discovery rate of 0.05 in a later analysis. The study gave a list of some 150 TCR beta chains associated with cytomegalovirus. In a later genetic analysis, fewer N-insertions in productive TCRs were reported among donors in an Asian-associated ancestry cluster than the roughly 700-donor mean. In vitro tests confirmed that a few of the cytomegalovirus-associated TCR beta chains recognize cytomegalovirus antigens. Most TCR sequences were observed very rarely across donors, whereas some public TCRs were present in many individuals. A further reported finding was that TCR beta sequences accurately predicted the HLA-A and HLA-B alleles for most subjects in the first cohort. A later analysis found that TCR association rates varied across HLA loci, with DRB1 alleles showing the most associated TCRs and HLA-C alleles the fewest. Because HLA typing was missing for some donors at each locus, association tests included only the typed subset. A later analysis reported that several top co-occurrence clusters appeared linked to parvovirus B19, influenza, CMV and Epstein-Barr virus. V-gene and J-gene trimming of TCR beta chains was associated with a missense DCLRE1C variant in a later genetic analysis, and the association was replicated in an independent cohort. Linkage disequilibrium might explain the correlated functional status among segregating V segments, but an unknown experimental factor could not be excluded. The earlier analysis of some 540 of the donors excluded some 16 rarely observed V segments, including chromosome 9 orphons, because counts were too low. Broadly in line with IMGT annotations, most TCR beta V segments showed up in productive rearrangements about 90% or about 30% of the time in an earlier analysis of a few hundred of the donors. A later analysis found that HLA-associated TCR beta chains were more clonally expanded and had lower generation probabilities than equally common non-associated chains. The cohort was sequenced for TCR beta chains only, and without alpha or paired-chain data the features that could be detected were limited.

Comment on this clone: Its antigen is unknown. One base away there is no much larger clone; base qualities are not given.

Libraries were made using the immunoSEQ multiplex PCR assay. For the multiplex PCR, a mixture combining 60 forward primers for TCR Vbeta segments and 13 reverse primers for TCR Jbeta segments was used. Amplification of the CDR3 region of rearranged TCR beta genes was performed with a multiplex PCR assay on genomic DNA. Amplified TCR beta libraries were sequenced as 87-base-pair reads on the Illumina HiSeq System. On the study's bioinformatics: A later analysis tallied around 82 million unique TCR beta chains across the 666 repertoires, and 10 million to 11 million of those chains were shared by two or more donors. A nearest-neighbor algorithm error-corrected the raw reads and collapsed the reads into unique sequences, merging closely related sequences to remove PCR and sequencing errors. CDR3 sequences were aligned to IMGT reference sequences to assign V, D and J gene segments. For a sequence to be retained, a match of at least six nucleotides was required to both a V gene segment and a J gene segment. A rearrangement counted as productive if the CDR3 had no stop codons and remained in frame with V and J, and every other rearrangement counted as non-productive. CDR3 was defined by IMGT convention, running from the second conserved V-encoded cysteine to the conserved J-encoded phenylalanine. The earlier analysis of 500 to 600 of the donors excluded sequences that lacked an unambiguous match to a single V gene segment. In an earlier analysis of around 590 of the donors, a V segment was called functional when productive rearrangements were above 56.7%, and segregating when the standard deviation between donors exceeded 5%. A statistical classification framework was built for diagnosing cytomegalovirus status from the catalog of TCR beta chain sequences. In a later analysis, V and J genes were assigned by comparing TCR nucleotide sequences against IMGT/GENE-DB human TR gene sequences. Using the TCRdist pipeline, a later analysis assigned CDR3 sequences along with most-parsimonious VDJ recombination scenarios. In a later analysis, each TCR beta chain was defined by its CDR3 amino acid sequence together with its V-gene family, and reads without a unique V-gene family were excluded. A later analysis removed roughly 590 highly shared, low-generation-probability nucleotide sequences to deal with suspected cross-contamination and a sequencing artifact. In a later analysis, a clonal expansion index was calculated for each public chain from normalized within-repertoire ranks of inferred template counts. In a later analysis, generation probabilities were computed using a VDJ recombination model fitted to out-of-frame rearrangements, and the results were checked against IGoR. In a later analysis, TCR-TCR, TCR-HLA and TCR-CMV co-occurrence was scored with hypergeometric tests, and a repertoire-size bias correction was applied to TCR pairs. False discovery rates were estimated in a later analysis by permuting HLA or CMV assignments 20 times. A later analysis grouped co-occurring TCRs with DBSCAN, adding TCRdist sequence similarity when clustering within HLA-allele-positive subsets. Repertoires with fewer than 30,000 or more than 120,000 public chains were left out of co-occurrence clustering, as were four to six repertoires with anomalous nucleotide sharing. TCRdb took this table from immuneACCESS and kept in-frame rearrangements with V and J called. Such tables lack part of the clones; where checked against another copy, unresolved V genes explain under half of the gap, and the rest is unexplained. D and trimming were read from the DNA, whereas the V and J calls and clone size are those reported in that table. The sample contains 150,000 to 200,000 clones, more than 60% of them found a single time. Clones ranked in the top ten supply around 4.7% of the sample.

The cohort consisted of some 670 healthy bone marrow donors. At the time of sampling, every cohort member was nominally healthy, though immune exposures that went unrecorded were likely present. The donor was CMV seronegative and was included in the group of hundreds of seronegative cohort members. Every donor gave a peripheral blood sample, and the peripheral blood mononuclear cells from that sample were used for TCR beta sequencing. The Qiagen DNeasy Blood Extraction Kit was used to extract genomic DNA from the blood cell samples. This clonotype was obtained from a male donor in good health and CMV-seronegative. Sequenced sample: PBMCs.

The nucleotide sequence is given as TGTGCCAGCAGTCGTGGGACTTCAACCGGGGAGCTGTTTTTT. This encodes CASSRGTSTGELFF. This chain joins TRBV9 to TRBJ2-2; a tentative D match to TRBD2 spans 6 bases. From cysteine to phenylalanine, the CDR3 is 14 amino acids long. Only the CDR3 DNA stays, 42 bases, in frame from base 1. The trim is 5 bases for V and 5 bases for J, with a gap of 13 bases between the germline ends. The germline V gene gives CDR1 as SGDLS and CDR2 as YYNGEE.